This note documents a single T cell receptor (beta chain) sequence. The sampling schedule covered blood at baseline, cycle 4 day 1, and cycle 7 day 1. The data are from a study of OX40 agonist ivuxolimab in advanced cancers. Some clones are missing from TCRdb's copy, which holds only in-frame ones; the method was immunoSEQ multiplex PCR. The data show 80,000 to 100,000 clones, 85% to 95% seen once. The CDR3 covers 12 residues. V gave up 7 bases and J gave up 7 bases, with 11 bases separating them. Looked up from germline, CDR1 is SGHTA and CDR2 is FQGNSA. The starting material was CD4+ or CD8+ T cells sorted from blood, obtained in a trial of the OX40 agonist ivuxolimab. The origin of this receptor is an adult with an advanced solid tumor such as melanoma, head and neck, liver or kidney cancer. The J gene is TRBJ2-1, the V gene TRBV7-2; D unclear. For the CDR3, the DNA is TGTGCCAGCAACTTCCTAGGGAATGAGCAGTTCTTC. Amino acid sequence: CASNFLGNEQFF. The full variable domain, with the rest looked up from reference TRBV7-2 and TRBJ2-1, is GAGVSQSPSNKVTEKGKDVELRCDPISGHTALYWYRQSLGQGLEFLIYFQGNSAPDKSGLPSDRFSAERTGGSVSTLTIQRTQQEDSAVYLCASNFLGNEQFFGPGTRLTVL.